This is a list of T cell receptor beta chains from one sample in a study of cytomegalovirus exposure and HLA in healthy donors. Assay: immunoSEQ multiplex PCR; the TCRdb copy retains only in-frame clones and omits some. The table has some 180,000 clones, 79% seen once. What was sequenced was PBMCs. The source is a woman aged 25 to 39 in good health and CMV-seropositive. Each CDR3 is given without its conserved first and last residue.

ASKGDGQETQY,11,TRBV9
ASSQDLIGGSTDTQY,15,TRBV4-3
ASSSPHSLSGANVLT,15,TRBV19
ASRANTGELF,10,TRBV6-4
ASKGGGAAGELF,12,TRBV6-6
ASSLEPDRGKEQY,13,TRBV5-1
ASSLADFPYEQY,12,TRBV11-2
ASTRGQSGNTIY,12,TRBV7-9
ATTYSPSYEQY,11,TRBV10-3
ASSLAAGQGIYEQY,14,TRBV5-5
ASSLVSGGSYNEQF,14,TRBV7-2
ASSPSSGGGVSEQY,14,TRBV18
ASSLERGSSSNQPQH,15,TRBV7-6
ATSRDGMGTGPT,12,TRBV15
SAGTGGHQH,9,TRBV20-1
ASSLGHGELGYEQY,14,TRBV13
ASNENAEAF,9,TRBV7-9
SVADRGYEQY,10,TRBV29-1
ASSTTGTSFYEQY,13,TRBV5-4
AISEREDEQY,10,TRBV10-3
ASSLKQGRTEAF,12,TRBV4-3
ASSVGGDLNNEQF,13,TRBV9
ASRGSKGGRALEQY,14,TRBV7-9
SAPHTDTQY,9,TRBV20-1
ASAFTGTAGELF,12,TRBV27
ASSEGTVSNTGELF,14,TRBV5-1
ASSRNYQGLGPNEQF,15,TRBV4-3
ASSRMGQGFGYT,12,TRBV5-4
ATTGGENTEAF,11,TRBV6-6
ASSSDTGGFTEAF,13,TRBV7-8
ASSLWGGRTSNTEAF,15,TRBV5-1
ASSITTGGQETQY,13,TRBV7-9
AWSGQAYSGNTIY,13,TRBV30
SVGGPQGEIQETQY,14,TRBV29-1
ASSPAATTSYEQY,13,TRBV7-2
ASSPGGGSYEQY,12,TRBV18